Listed below are T cell receptor beta chains from one sample, sequenced in a study of T cells after yellow fever vaccination. TCRdb re-derived calls from the 5' RACE reads in MiXCR, one entry per CDR3 protein. This table holds some 300,000 distinct CDR3 sequences, 7.5% to 9% found once. The source was CD4+ T cells sorted from PBMCs, collected 5 days after the yellow fever booster vaccination. The receptors here all came from a man aged 18 to 30 who received the YFV17D yellow fever vaccine. The CDR3 runs from the conserved cysteine through the conserved F or W. D genes are given only for firm matches. Clone size is shown for a subset of rows, as once, few, many or a class of expanded clone.

j_call	d_call	cdr3_length	v_call	clone_size	cdr3_aa	cdr3_nt
TRBJ1-2	-	15	TRBV10-3	few	CAISEFHGVNYGYTF	TGTGCCATCAGTGAGTTCCACGGCGTGAACTATGGCTACACCTTC
TRBJ2-1	-	14	TRBV3-1	-	CASSQEGSGNEQFF	TGTGCCAGCAGCCAAGAGGGATCAGGGAATGAGCAGTTCTTC
TRBJ2-1	TRBD2	15	TRBV20-1	-	CSAPRLAGGDNEQFF	TGCAGTGCGCCTCGACTAGCGGGGGGAGACAATGAGCAGTTCTTC
TRBJ2-2	TRBD1	16	TRBV7-9	few	CASSPRGGAGTGELFF	TGTGCCAGCAGCCCTAGAGGGGGCGCAGGCACCGGGGAGCTGTTTTTT
TRBJ1-2	-	13	TRBV11-1	few	CASSFTTNYGYTF	TGTGCCAGCAGCTTCACAACTAACTATGGCTACACCTTC
TRBJ1-1	-	12	TRBV6-1	-	CASRSLNTEAFF	TGTGCCAGCAGGAGCTTGAACACTGAAGCTTTCTTT
TRBJ2-5	-	14	TRBV5-1	-	CASSLERLQETQYF	TGCGCCAGCAGCTTGGAACGGTTACAGGAGACCCAGTACTTC
TRBJ2-3	-	14	TRBV20-1	few	CSAPRDSSTDTQYF	TGCAGTGCGCCACGGGACTCTTCCACAGATACGCAGTATTTT
TRBJ1-1	-	13	TRBV4-3	-	CASSQDVHREAFF	TGCGCCAGCAGCCAAGATGTGCATCGGGAAGCTTTCTTT
TRBJ2-2	-	13	TRBV5-1	-	CASSGGVPGELFF	TGCGCCAGCAGCGGAGGGGTCCCCGGGGAGCTGTTTTTT
TRBJ1-3	-	12	TRBV20-1	few	CSARNSGNTIYF	TGCAGTGCTAGAAACTCTGGAAACACCATATATTTT
TRBJ1-5	-	15	TRBV7-2	few	CASSLFLGGNQPQHF	TGTGCCAGCAGCTTATTCTTGGGCGGCAATCAGCCCCAGCATTTT
TRBJ1-1	-	15	TRBV7-2	-	CASSFGWTGGTEAFF	TGTGCCAGCAGCTTCGGGTGGACCGGGGGCACTGAAGCCTTCTTT
TRBJ1-2	-	15	TRBV4-3	many	CASSQENTAPYGYTF	TGCGCCAGCAGCCAAGAAAATACAGCACCCTATGGCTACACCTTC
TRBJ1-1	-	15	TRBV7-2	-	CASSLGLDPNTEAFF	TGTGCCAGCAGCTTAGGGTTGGATCCGAACACTGAAGCTTTCTTT
TRBJ2-2	TRBD2	13	TRBV7-2	-	CASSPGGTGELFF	TGTGCCAGCAGCCCCGGGGGGACCGGGGAGCTGTTTTTT
TRBJ2-1	-	12	TRBV7-8	many	CASSSFNNEQFF	TGTGCCAGCAGCTCCTTTAACAATGAGCAGTTCTTC
TRBJ1-2	-	15	TRBV20-1	few	CSALALGSPTYGYTF	TGCAGTGCTCTAGCCTTAGGAAGTCCTACTTATGGCTACACCTTC
TRBJ2-6	TRBD1	17	TRBV6-1	few	CASRGTGNHSGANVLTF	TGTGCCAGCAGGGGGACAGGGAACCACTCTGGGGCCAACGTCCTGACTTTC
TRBJ2-2	-	16	TRBV18	few	CASSPPPATNTGELFF	TGTGCCAGCTCACCACCCCCAGCCACTAACACCGGGGAGCTGTTTTTT
TRBJ2-1	TRBD2	13	TRBV7-2	few	CASSLGLADTQFF	TGTGCCAGCAGCCTCGGACTAGCGGACACGCAGTTCTTC
TRBJ1-4	-	17	TRBV15	-	CATSRVSRGRPDEKLFF	TGTGCCACCAGCAGAGTCTCAAGGGGGAGGCCAGATGAAAAACTGTTTTTT
TRBJ1-5	-	12	TRBV7-9	-	CASSLDDQPQHF	TGTGCCAGCAGCTTAGATGATCAGCCCCAGCATTTT
TRBJ1-1	TRBD1	16	TRBV7-2	few	CASSLVGTGRNTEAFF	TGTGCCAGCAGCTTAGTAGGGACAGGGAGGAACACTGAAGCTTTCTTT
TRBJ2-3	-	11	TRBV14	-	CASSRDRTQYF	TGTGCCAGCAGCCGGGATCGTACGCAGTATTTT
TRBJ1-2	TRBD1	14	TRBV5-6	-	CASSRGTGASGYTF	TGTGCCAGCAGCCGTGGGACAGGGGCATCGGGCTACACCTTC